Presented here are 18 T cell receptor beta chains from one specimen sequenced in a study of blood T cell repertoires in COVID-19. The assay was immunoSEQ multiplex PCR, and TCRdb's table has in-frame clones only and misses some. The table has 350,000 to 400,000 clones, approximately 93% seen once. Sequencing was done on a sample of PBMCs or T cells enriched from blood (not recorded which). The origin of the receptors is a woman aged 40 to 55 who had been exposed to COVID-19.

The chain has TRBV30 and TRBJ1-2, with 9 bases matching TRBD1. The CDR3 runs 13 residues. Germline assignment: CDR1 GTSNPN and CDR2 SVGIG (reference sequence). With V trimmed by 7 bases and J by 7 bases, 10 bases remained unmatched. The CDR3 spells CASSSTGGSGYTF. Written as DNA, the CDR3 is TGTGCCTCGTCTTCGACAGGGGGTAGTGGCTACACCTTC.

The chain combines TRBV5-6 with TRBJ1-5, with D uncertain. CDR3 size: 15 residues. Germline V gives CDR1 SGHDT, CDR2 YYEEEE. The V and J ends lost 2 bases and 1 base respectively, with 10 bases between them. Here the CDR3 reads CASSLVQQSNQPQHF. The CDR3 DNA sequence: TGTGCCAGCAGCTTAGTACAACAGAGCAATCAGCCCCAGCATTTT.

The chain is built from TRBV6-5 and TRBJ1-5, with a tentative D call TRBD1 (5 bases). From germline, CDR1 is MNHEY and CDR2 SVGAGI. V was trimmed by 0 bases and J by 5 bases, leaving 11 bases between them. This CDR3 comprises 15 residues. The CDR3 is CASSYSWGVDQPQHF. As DNA, the CDR3 is TGTGCCAGCAGTTACTCGTGGGGGGTGGATCAGCCCCAGCATTTT.

The chain joins TRBV9 to TRBJ2-1; 7 nucleotides line up with TRBD2. CDR3 length: 14 amino acids. V trimming: 4 bases; J trimming: 7 bases; junction bases outside the gene matches: 8. Germline CDR1 SGDLS, CDR2 YYNGEE. CDR3 loop: CASSTRGDVNEQFF. The DNA for the CDR3 is TGTGCCAGCAGCACTCGGGGGGATGTTAATGAGCAGTTCTTC.

The chain employs TRBV24-1 and TRBJ2-7; 7 bases match TRBD1. Looked up from germline, CDR1 is KGHDR and CDR2 is SFDVKD. Trimming cost V 9 bases and J 5 bases; bases outside gene matches: 15. The length of the CDR3 is 15 residues. CDR3 nucleotide sequence: TGTGCCACCGTGGGGGACAGACCCTTGGTCGACGAGCAGTACTTC. Encoded protein: CATVGDRPLVDEQYF.

DNA of the CDR3: TGTGCCAGCAGTACTGGGGGACACCTCTATGGCTACACCTTC. It encodes CASSTGGHLYGYTF. The rearrangement links TRBV6-5 to TRBJ1-2; weak D call: TRBD1 (6 bases). The ends were cut back, 5 bases at V and 4 bases at J, with 14 bases in the middle. CDR1 and CDR2 (germline): MNHEY, SVGAGI. The CDR3 contains 14 residues.

CDR3 sequence: CASMGGTNTGELFF. The CDR3 DNA reads as TGTGCCAGTATGGGGGGGACGAACACCGGGGAGCTGTTTTTT. The chain recombines TRBV19 with TRBJ2-2; TRBD2 aligns across 7 bases. Germline V gene sequence: CDR1 LNHDA, CDR2 SQIVND (reference sequence). The CDR3 runs to 14 residues. V lost 7 bases, J lost 0 bases, and 2 bases stayed unmatched.

The V gene is TRBV27, the J gene TRBJ2-7, with unresolved D. V was clipped by 0 bases and J by 3 bases, with 9 bases between them. CDR3 length: 14 residues. CDR1 and CDR2 from the germline V gene are MNHEY and SMNVEV (reference sequence). DNA for the CDR3: TGTGCCAGCAGTTTATCGAGGAGAGGCTACGAGCAGTACTTC. Its translation: CASSLSRRGYEQYF.

This chain joins TRBV7-9 and TRBJ2-3; maybe TRBD2 (5 bases). The CDR3 is 15 residues long. Germline assignment: CDR1 SEHNR and CDR2 FQNEAQ (reference sequence). V gave up 3 bases and J gave up 2 bases, with 12 bases separating them. CDR3 sequence reads: CASSLGETYTDTQYF. The CDR3 nucleotides read TGTGCCAGCAGCTTGGGAGAAACATACACAGATACGCAGTATTTT. Full variable domain (rest looked up from reference TRBV7-9 and TRBJ2-3): DTGVSQNPRHKITKRGQNVTFRCDPISEHNRLYWYRQTLGQGPEFLTYFQNEAQLEKSRLLSDRFSAERPKGSFSTLEIQRTEQGDSAMYLCASSLGETYTDTQYFGPGTRLTVL.

V gene TRBV5-1 combines with J gene TRBJ1-1; TRBD1 matches 8 bases. The V gene end was trimmed by 4 bases and the J gene end by 0 bases; junction bases not matched to a gene: 11. This CDR3 region has 17 residues. In germline, CDR1 is SGHRS, CDR2 YFSETQ. Written as DNA, the CDR3 is TGCGCCAGCAGCCGCCGACAGGGGACTTCCGTGAACACTGAAGCTTTCTTT. Its translation is CASSRRQGTSVNTEAFF.

The J gene is TRBJ1-1, the V gene TRBV6-4; D perhaps matches TRBD1 (5 bases). Trimming took 7 bases from V and 12 from J, leaving 27 bases between them. The CDR3 loop spans 15 amino acids. Germline V gene lookup returns CDR1 MRHNA and CDR2 SNTAGT. CDR3 bases: TGTGCCAGCAAACTGTCCGGGGGAGTGGGTCTTGTGACTTTCTTT. Its translation is CASKLSGGVGLVTFF.

V gene TRBV7-2 combines with J gene TRBJ1-1; D might be TRBD1 (6 bases). Trimming took off 5 bases at V and 0 bases at J, with 13 bases between the two ends. CDR3 length: 15 residues. Germline CDR1 is SGHTA and CDR2 is FQGNSA. CDR3 amino acids: CASSEQGRVNTEAFF. In nucleotides, the CDR3 is TGTGCCAGCAGCGAACAGGGTCGGGTGAACACTGAAGCTTTCTTT.

This chain joins TRBV5-1 and TRBJ2-7; TRBD2 matches at 12 bases. The CDR3 runs to 17 residues. The V segment lost 1 base and the J segment 4 bases; nucleotides outside the gene matches: 9. Germline V gene sequence: CDR1 SGHRS, CDR2 YFSETQ. CDR3 residues: CASSLSRLAGGTYEQYF. The CDR3 coding sequence is TGCGCCAGCAGCTTGTCTAGGCTAGCGGGGGGGACGTACGAGCAGTACTTC. The entire variable domain, with the rest obtained from reference TRBV5-1 and TRBJ2-7, is as follows: KAGVTQTPRYLIKTRGQQVTLSCSPISGHRSVSWYQQTPGQGLQFLFEYFSETQRNKGNFPGRFSGRQFSNSRSEMNVSTLELGDSALYLCASSLSRLAGGTYEQYFGPGTRLTVT.

The chain employs TRBV18 and TRBJ1-1, with D maybe TRBD1 (6 bases). V was clipped by 3 bases and J by 8 bases, with 13 bases between them. The CDR3 consists of 13 residues. Germline V gives CDR1 KGHSH, CDR2 LQKENI. CDR3 protein: CASSPGQNQEAFF. In nucleotides, the CDR3 is TGTGCCAGCTCACCTGGACAGAACCAAGAAGCTTTCTTT.

The chain combines TRBV7-3 with TRBJ1-6; 8 bases align to TRBD1. Germline V gene data show CDR1 as SGHTA and CDR2 as FQGTGA. The J segment lost 7 bases and the V segment lost 3 bases, leaving 5 bases of the junction unmatched. The CDR3 sequence is 15 residues long. The CDR3 sequence is CASSFGQGQNSPLHF. CDR3 coding DNA: TGTGCCAGCAGCTTCGGACAGGGTCAGAATTCACCCCTCCACTTT.

The rearrangement joins TRBV19 to TRBJ1-2; no reliable D call. Germline V lookup: CDR1 LNHDA, CDR2 SQIVND (reference sequence). Trimming shortened V by 7 bases and J by 2 bases, and 5 bases separated the two germline ends. This CDR3 is 11 amino acids long. The CDR3 sequence is CASKLNYGYTF. CDR3 nucleotide sequence: TGTGCCAGTAAACTGAACTATGGCTACACCTTC.

CDR3 residues: CASRSGTEETQYF. The CDR3 DNA sequence: TGCGCCAGCAGGAGCGGGACGGAAGAGACCCAGTACTTC. V and J are TRBV5-1 and TRBJ2-5; TRBD2 aligns across 7 bases. This CDR3 has 13 amino acids. The germline gives CDR1 SGHRS, CDR2 YFSETQ. Germline trimming cut 5 bases from V and 3 bases from J; bases unmatched to any gene: 4.

The CDR3 here is CASSAITGRPVNEQYF. CDR3 in DNA: TGTGCCAGCAGTGCGATAACCGGGAGGCCGGTCAACGAGCAGTACTTC. The J gene is TRBJ2-7, the V gene TRBV25-1, with 7 bases identical to TRBD2. The J segment lost 5 bases and the V segment lost 4 bases, leaving 14 bases of the junction unmatched. The CDR3 is made up of 16 amino acids. Germline CDR1 reads MGHDK; CDR2 reads SYGVNS.